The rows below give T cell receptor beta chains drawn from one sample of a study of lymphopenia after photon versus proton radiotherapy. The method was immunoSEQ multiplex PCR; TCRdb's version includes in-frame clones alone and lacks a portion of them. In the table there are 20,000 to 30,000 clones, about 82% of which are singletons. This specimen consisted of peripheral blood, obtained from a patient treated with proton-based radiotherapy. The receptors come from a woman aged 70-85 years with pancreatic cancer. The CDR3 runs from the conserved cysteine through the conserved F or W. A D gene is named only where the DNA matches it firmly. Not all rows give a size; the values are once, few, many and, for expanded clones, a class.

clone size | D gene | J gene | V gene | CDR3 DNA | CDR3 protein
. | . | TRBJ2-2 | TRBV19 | TGTGCCAGTACTTTGGACTTTACCGGGGAGCTGTTTTTT | CASTLDFTGELFF
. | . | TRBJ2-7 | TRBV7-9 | TGTGCCAGCGGATCTGACAGCTACGAGCAGTACTTC | CASGSDSYEQYF
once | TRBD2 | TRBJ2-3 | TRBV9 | TGTGCCAGCAGTCGGACTAGCGGGGGATGGGGGAACACAGATACGCAGTATTTT | CASSRTSGGWGNTDTQYF
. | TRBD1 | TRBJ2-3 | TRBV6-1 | TGTGCCAGCAGTTCCGGACAGGGAAAGACAGATACGCAGTATTTT | CASSSGQGKTDTQYF
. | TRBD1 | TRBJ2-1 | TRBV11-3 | TGTGCCAGCAGCTTATCCAGGGGGCAGGTCAATGAGCAGTTCTTC | CASSLSRGQVNEQFF
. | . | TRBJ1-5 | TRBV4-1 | TGCGCCAGCAGCTATGCGGGACATGATAGCAATCAGCCCCAGCATTTT | CASSYAGHDSNQPQHF
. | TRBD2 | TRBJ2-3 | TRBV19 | TGTGCCAGTAGTATTGTTGTTATAACTAGCGGGAGTTCTACAGATACGCAGTATTTT | CASSIVVITSGSSTDTQYF
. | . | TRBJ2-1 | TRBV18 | TGTGCCAGCTCACTAGCGGCGACGGCGGAGCAGTTCTTC | CASSLAATAEQFF
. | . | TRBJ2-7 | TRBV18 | TGTGCCAGCTCACCATCTCCTATAGTCCACGAGCAGTACTTC | CASSPSPIVHEQYF
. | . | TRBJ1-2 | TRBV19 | TGTGCCAGTAGTCCGCAGGGATATGGCTACACCTTC | CASSPQGYGYTF
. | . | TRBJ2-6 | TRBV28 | TGTGCCAGCAGGCGACAGGTCTCTGGGGCCAACGTCCTGACTTTC | CASRRQVSGANVLTF
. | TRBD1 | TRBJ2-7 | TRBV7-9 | TGTGCCAGCAGTCGACACGGGGGACAGGGGTCCTACGAGCAGTACTTC | CASSRHGGQGSYEQYF
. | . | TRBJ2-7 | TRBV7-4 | TGTGCCAGCAGCTTAGTCGCTCTTGGGTACGAGCAGTACTTC | CASSLVALGYEQYF
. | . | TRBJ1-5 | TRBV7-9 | TGTGCCAGCAGCCCTGATAGCAATCAGCCCCAGCATTTT | CASSPDSNQPQHF
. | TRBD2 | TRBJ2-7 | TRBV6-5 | TGTGCCAGCCGTGCGGGAGGAAGCTCCTACGAGCAGTACTTC | CASRAGGSSYEQYF
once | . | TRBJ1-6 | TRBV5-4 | TGTGCCAGCAGCCCGGGGGGCTCCTATAATTCACCCCTCCACTTT | CASSPGGSYNSPLHF
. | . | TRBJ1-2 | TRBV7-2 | TGTGCCAGCAGTGGGACCGTCTATGGCTACACCTTC | CASSGTVYGYTF
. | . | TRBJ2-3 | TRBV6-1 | TGTGCCAGCAATAGGGGCAGCCTTACAGATACGCAGTATTTT | CASNRGSLTDTQYF
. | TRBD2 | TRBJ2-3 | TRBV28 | TGTGCCAGCAGATTCCTTGCCGGGACTAGCGGTAGCACAGATACGCAGTATTTT | CASRFLAGTSGSTDTQYF
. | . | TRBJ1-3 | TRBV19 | TGTGCCAGTAGGTGGAGCTCTGGAAACACCATATATTTT | CASRWSSGNTIYF
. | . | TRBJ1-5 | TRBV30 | TGTGCCTGGAGTGTACATGGGGGCGGTGAGCCCCAGCATTTT | CAWSVHGGGEPQHF
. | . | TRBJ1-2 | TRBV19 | TGTGCCAGTAGTATGATGGTATCACAAAACTATGGCTACACCTTC | CASSMMVSQNYGYTF
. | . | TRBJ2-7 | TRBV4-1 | TGCGCCAGCAGCCAAGTTGGAACCGGCGGGACTCCCTACGAGCAGTACTTC | CASSQVGTGGTPYEQYF
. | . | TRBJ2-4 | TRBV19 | TGTGCCAGTAGTATATGGCAGGGAGAAAACATTCAGTACTTC | CASSIWQGENIQYF
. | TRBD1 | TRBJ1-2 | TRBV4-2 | TGTGCCAGCAGCCAGGGGGGACAGGGGAGGTATGGCTACACCTTC | CASSQGGQGRYGYTF
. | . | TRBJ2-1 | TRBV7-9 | TGTGCCAGCAGGTTCGGGAACTTCGAGCAGTTCTTC | CASRFGNFEQFF
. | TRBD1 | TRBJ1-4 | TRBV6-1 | TGTGCCAGCAGTGGGTGGACAGGGATAAATGAAAAACTGTTTTTT | CASSGWTGINEKLFF
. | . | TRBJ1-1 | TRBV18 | TGTGCCAGCTCACCACCTGCGACCACGGAAGCGGTTAAAATTTACACTGAAGCTTTCTTT | CASSPPATTEAVKIYTEAFF
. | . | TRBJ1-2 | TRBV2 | TGTGCCAGCAGTGAACAGGGAAACGGCTACACCTTC | CASSEQGNGYTF
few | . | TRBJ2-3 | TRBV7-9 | TGTGCCAGCAGACTAGGGAGCACAGATACGCAGTATTTT | CASRLGSTDTQYF
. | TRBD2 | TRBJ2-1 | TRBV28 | TGTGCCAGCAGTTCCTGGACTAGCGGGAGTTTGGATGAGCAGTTCTTC | CASSSWTSGSLDEQFF
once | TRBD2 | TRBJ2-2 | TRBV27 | TGTGCCAGCAGTTTCCCAAGCGGGAGCGGTACCGGGGAGCTGTTTTTT | CASSFPSGSGTGELFF
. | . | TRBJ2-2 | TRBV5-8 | TGCGCCAGCAGCCAACAAGCGGGGCCAGAGGGGGGCGGGGAGCTGTTTTTT | CASSQQAGPEGGGELFF
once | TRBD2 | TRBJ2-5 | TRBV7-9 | TGTGCCAGCAGCTTAGGCACCCTAGCGGGGACACAAGAGACCCAGTACTTC | CASSLGTLAGTQETQYF
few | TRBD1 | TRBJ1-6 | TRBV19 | TGTGCCAGTAGATCGGGACAGGGTAATTCACCCCTCCACTTT | CASRSGQGNSPLHF